This is a list of T cell receptor beta chains from one sample in a study of blood T cell repertoires in COVID-19. Clones were read by immunoSEQ multiplex PCR, and TCRdb kept only the in-frame ones, dropping some. This repertoire shows some 99,000 clones, 83% found once; its top ten account for around a sixth. Sample: peripheral blood. The receptors were sampled from an older woman with acute or convalescent COVID-19. CDR3s leave out the opening cysteine and the closing phenylalanine or tryptophan. Each record gives: V gene, clone size, CDR3 length, J gene, CDR3 protein. The size of a clone is reported for some rows only, either as once, few or many, or as a class for expanded clones.

V gene: TRBV28; clone size: .; CDR3 length: 13; J gene: TRBJ2-2; CDR3 protein: ASRKQGAKGGELF
V gene: TRBV7-2; clone size: .; CDR3 length: 11; J gene: TRBJ2-7; CDR3 protein: ASSLVVNYEQY
V gene: TRBV7-6; clone size: .; CDR3 length: 15; J gene: TRBJ1-1; CDR3 protein: ASSLAGTGAPNTEAF
V gene: TRBV28; clone size: .; CDR3 length: 11; J gene: TRBJ1-4; CDR3 protein: ASSLREGLKLF
V gene: TRBV6-5; clone size: .; CDR3 length: 13; J gene: TRBJ2-5; CDR3 protein: ASRRLAGGQETQY
V gene: TRBV7-2; clone size: .; CDR3 length: 13; J gene: TRBJ2-1; CDR3 protein: ASSQHRGHYNEQF
V gene: TRBV28; clone size: once; CDR3 length: 12; J gene: TRBJ2-2; CDR3 protein: ASRGGTYTGELF
V gene: TRBV28; clone size: .; CDR3 length: 11; J gene: TRBJ2-2; CDR3 protein: ASRSTVPGELF
V gene: TRBV3-1/TRBV3-2; clone size: .; CDR3 length: 12; J gene: TRBJ2-7; CDR3 protein: ASSQGLAIYEQY
V gene: TRBV7-8; clone size: .; CDR3 length: 12; J gene: TRBJ1-5; CDR3 protein: ASSFRDRDQPQH
V gene: TRBV3-1/TRBV3-2; clone size: .; CDR3 length: 13; J gene: TRBJ2-1; CDR3 protein: ASSLRTGIRNEQF
V gene: TRBV7-8; clone size: .; CDR3 length: 15; J gene: TRBJ1-3; CDR3 protein: ASSLEIPGLTGNTIY
V gene: TRBV6-4; clone size: .; CDR3 length: 13; J gene: TRBJ1-2; CDR3 protein: AIQGPGPCRYGYT
V gene: TRBV3-1/TRBV3-2; clone size: .; CDR3 length: 12; J gene: TRBJ2-7; CDR3 protein: ASSPWTHPYEQY
V gene: TRBV12-3/TRBV12-4; clone size: .; CDR3 length: 11; J gene: TRBJ1-1; CDR3 protein: ASTLAGGGEAF
V gene: TRBV18; clone size: once; CDR3 length: 12; J gene: TRBJ1-2; CDR3 protein: ASSPRDGVYGYT
V gene: TRBV21-1; clone size: .; CDR3 length: 13; J gene: TRBJ1-6; CDR3 protein: ASSKPGRGRSPLH
V gene: TRBV10-1; clone size: .; CDR3 length: 11; J gene: TRBJ2-1; CDR3 protein: ASSGLAGNEQF
V gene: TRBV7-9; clone size: .; CDR3 length: 15; J gene: TRBJ2-5; CDR3 protein: ASSVYPRTNLGETQY
V gene: TRBV25-1; clone size: .; CDR3 length: 15; J gene: TRBJ2-3; CDR3 protein: ASSFSSGQGSTDTQY
V gene: TRBV6-6; clone size: .; CDR3 length: 13; J gene: TRBJ1-5; CDR3 protein: ASTSTGGETQPQH
V gene: TRBV2; clone size: once; CDR3 length: 13; J gene: TRBJ1-3; CDR3 protein: ASTDQARGINTIY
V gene: TRBV28; clone size: .; CDR3 length: 15; J gene: TRBJ1-1; CDR3 protein: ASSLAAGGLINTEAF
V gene: TRBV18; clone size: .; CDR3 length: 15; J gene: TRBJ1-6; CDR3 protein: ASSPLPSQVGNSPLH
V gene: TRBV12-1; clone size: .; CDR3 length: 10; J gene: TRBJ2-7; CDR3 protein: ASPYSVYEQY
V gene: TRBV28; clone size: .; CDR3 length: 11; J gene: TRBJ2-7; CDR3 protein: ASSRRGQVEQY
V gene: TRBV11-2; clone size: .; CDR3 length: 11; J gene: TRBJ2-7; CDR3 protein: ASSSTGPYEQY